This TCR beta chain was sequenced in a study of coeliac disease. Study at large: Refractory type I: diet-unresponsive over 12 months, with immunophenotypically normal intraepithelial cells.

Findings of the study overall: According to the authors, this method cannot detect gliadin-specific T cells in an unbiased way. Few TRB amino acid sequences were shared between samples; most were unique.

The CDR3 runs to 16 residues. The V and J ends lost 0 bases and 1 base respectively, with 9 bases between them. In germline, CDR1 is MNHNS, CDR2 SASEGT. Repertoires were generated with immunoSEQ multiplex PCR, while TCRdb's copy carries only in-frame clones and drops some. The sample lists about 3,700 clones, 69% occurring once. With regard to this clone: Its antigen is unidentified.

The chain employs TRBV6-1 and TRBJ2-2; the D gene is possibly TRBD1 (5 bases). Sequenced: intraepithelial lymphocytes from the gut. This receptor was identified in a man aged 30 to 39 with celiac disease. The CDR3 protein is CASSEASTENTGELFF. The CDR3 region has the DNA TGTGCCAGCAGTGAAGCGTCGACAGAGAACACCGGGGAGCTGTTTTTT.